A single T cell receptor (beta chain) is shown here with its context. The target antigen is unknown. A much larger clone lies a single base off, so this may be a read error. This entry belongs to a study of T-cell reconstitution after alpha-beta-depleted transplantation in children. Unique molecular identifiers featured in how the TCRbeta library was prepared. One entry per CDR3 protein results from TCRdb running MiXCR on the PCR reads. The sample lists some 830,000 distinct CDR3 sequences; about 16% were seen once. The CDR3 consists of 15 residues. The V end was cut by 6 bases, the J end by 3 bases, with 14 bases between. Study-level points and caveats: About two months after transplant, alpha-beta T cells reportedly came from several hundred expanded graft clones. Some patients' high day-60 TCRbeta diversity was attributed to recipient cells surviving conditioning. When one year had passed after transplant, most T-cell counts and diversity came from newly produced T cells.

This chain links TRBV12-3 or TRBV12-4 with TRBJ2-2; tentatively, D is TRBD2 (5 bases). The sample consisted of PBMCs, mostly from graft donor cells, taken 360 days after TCRalphabeta/CD19-depleted stem cell transplant. This sequence originates from a male patient aged 10 to 17 who had a stem cell transplant for acute lymphoblastic leukemia, so the T cells may come from the graft donor. The CDR3 coding sequence is TGTGCCAGCAGCCGCCCGCGGGTCCACACCGGGGAGCTGTTTTTT. Its translation: CASSRPRVHTGELFF.